This T cell receptor (beta chain) is from a study of CD8 T cells in ankylosing spondylitis. V lost 1 base, J lost 4 bases, and 4 bases stayed unmatched. Germline CDR1 and CDR2: SGDLS and YYNGEE. CDR3 length: 15 residues. One entry per CDR3 protein results from TCRdb running MiXCR on the 5' RACE reads. The repertoire has 35,000 to 50,000 distinct CDR3 sequences, about 4% of them found once; the top ten carry around 4.1%. This clonotype was observed many times. This clonotype originated in a female donor with ankylosing spondylitis or in good health (not recorded which). The chain uses TRBV9 and TRBJ2-1; 8 positions agree with TRBD2. Sequencing was performed on blood, either unsorted or a sorted T cell fraction (not recorded which). The CDR3 spells CASSVLAGLYNEQFF. The DNA for the CDR3 is TGTGCCAGCAGCGTACTAGCGGGCCTTTACAATGAGCAGTTCTTC.